These 20 T cell receptor beta chains were sequenced from one sample in a study of radiotherapy plus CTLA-4 blockade in lung cancer. The protocol was immunoSEQ multiplex PCR, while the TCRdb copy is restricted to in-frame clones and leaves out a portion. The sample carries about 44,000 clones, roughly four fifths recorded once. The sample here was peripheral blood, taken from a patient treated with radiotherapy plus ipilimumab. These receptors were collected from a human donor with non-small cell lung cancer whose response to radiotherapy plus ipilimumab could not be evaluated.

The chain uses TRBV28 and TRBJ1-5; maybe TRBD1 (6 bases). With 9 bases removed from V and 7 bases from J, the gap between germline ends came to 16 bases. The length of the CDR3 is 13 residues. CDR1 MDHEN and CDR2 SYDVKM come from the germline V gene. CDR3 sequence reads: CASQGTRGQPQHF. The CDR3 DNA is TGTGCCAGTCAGGGGACGAGGGGACAGCCCCAGCATTTT.

This chain links TRBV29-1 with TRBJ1-2; D not resolved. V lost 5 bases and J 4 bases, leaving 5 bases between the germline ends. CDR3 length: 10 amino acids. CDR1 SQVTM and CDR2 ANQGSEA come from the germline V gene. The CDR3 loop reads CSVLSYGYTF. CDR3 sequence (DNA): TGCAGCGTTCTGTCCTATGGCTACACCTTC.

V gene TRBV4-2 combines with J gene TRBJ1-6, with D possibly TRBD1 on 5 matching bases. Germline V gives CDR1 LGHNA, CDR2 YNFKEQ. Trimming took 0 bases from V and 9 from J, leaving 12 bases between them. The CDR3 is 15 residues long. The CDR3 nucleotides are TGTGCCAGCAGCCAAGAGTTGGGGGGTTCTTCACCCCTCCACTTT. Amino acid sequence: CASSQELGGSSPLHF.

The V call is TRBV2, the J call TRBJ2-1; 8 bases agree with TRBD2. With 4 bases clipped from V and 0 bases from J, the junction kept 2 bases outside the gene matches. There are 15 residues in the CDR3. CDR1 and CDR2 from the germline V gene are SNHLY and FYNNEI. CDR3 region: CASSAREGSYNEQFF. In DNA form, the CDR3 reads TGTGCCAGCAGTGCCCGGGAGGGCTCCTACAATGAGCAGTTCTTC. Drawing the rest from reference TRBV2 and TRBJ2-1, the complete variable domain is EPEVTQTPSHQVTQMGQEVILRCVPISNHLYFYWYRQILGQKVEFLVSFYNNEISEKSEIFDDQFSVERPDGSNFTLKIRSTKLEDSAMYFCASSAREGSYNEQFFGPGTRLTVL.

This clone appeared a few times. The V and J genes are TRBV4-1 and TRBJ1-5; D unresolved. The CDR3 loop spans 16 amino acids. The germline V gene has CDR1 MGHRA and CDR2 YSYEKL. Trimming cost V 0 bases and J 0 bases, with 9 bases left between them. The CDR3 reads CASSQEVDYSNQPQHF. Written as DNA, the CDR3 is TGCGCCAGCAGCCAAGAGGTAGACTATAGCAATCAGCCCCAGCATTTT.

The chain carries TRBV7-9 and TRBJ1-6, with D uncertain. Germline V gene lookup returns CDR1 SEHNR and CDR2 FQNEAQ (reference sequence). The CDR3 is made up of 13 amino acids. Trimming took off 5 bases at V and 7 bases at J, with 9 bases between the two ends. The CDR3 here is CASSPYPNSPLHF. The CDR3 DNA is TGTGCCAGCAGCCCGTATCCCAATTCACCCCTCCACTTT.

The rearrangement joins TRBV30 to TRBJ2-1; no firm D call. Between the trimmed V and J ends, which lost 0 bases and 7 bases, there was a span of 4 bases. Germline CDR1 reads GTSNPN; CDR2 reads SVGIG (reference sequence). The length of the CDR3 is 11 residues. DNA for the CDR3: TGTGCCTGGAGTGTTATGAATGAGCAGTTCTTC. This codes for CAWSVMNEQFF.

The chain uses TRBV5-1 and TRBJ1-5; 8 nucleotides agree with TRBD1. This CDR3 has 15 amino acids. The germline gives CDR1 SGHRS, CDR2 YFSETQ. With 1 base clipped from V and 2 bases from J, the junction kept 2 bases outside the gene matches. DNA of the CDR3: TGCGCCAGCAGCTTGACGGGACAGGGCAATCAGCCCCAGCATTTT. Its protein product is CASSLTGQGNQPQHF.

The sample holds one count of this clone. The V gene is TRBV11-2, the J gene TRBJ1-6; perhaps TRBD1 as D (6 bases). Germline assignment: CDR1 SGHAT and CDR2 FQNNGV. Trimming shortened V by 4 bases and J by 8 bases, and 9 bases separated the two germline ends. The length of the CDR3 is 13 residues. The CDR3 DNA follows: TGTGCCAGCAGCTCAAGACAGGATTCACCCCTCCACTTT. Translating it yields CASSSRQDSPLHF.

This clone was found a few times. The rearrangement uses TRBV2 and TRBJ1-3; possible D gene TRBD1, 6 bases. Germline lookup yields CDR1 SNHLY and CDR2 FYNNEI. Between the trimmed V and J ends, which lost 7 bases and 0 bases, there was a span of 7 bases. The CDR3 runs to 13 residues. The CDR3, as DNA: TGTGCCAGCAACAGGGCCTCTGGAAACACCATATATTTT. This translates into CASNRASGNTIYF.

The rearrangement joins TRBV15 to TRBJ2-2; 9 nucleotides agree with TRBD2. V was clipped by 10 bases and J by 6 bases; unmatched bases: 6. Per germline, CDR1 LNHNV and CDR2 YYDKDF (reference sequence). This CDR3 comprises 13 residues. The DNA of the CDR3 is TGTGCCAGTAGGGCGGGAGGGGCCGGGGAGCTGTTTTTT. Amino acids: CASRAGGAGELFF.

The chain couples TRBV9 to TRBJ2-1, with 7 bases matching TRBD1. The V gene end was trimmed by 2 bases and the J gene end by 9 bases; junction bases not matched to a gene: 11. Germline assignment: CDR1 SGDLS and CDR2 YYNGEE. The length of the CDR3 is 15 residues. The CDR3 protein is CASSVAPTGNLEQFF. The CDR3 nucleotides read TGTGCCAGCAGCGTGGCCCCGACAGGGAACCTTGAGCAGTTCTTC.

This clone was seen more than once but under ten times. This chain links TRBV19 with TRBJ2-1; 7 nucleotides match TRBD2. V shed 3 bases and J 5 bases; nucleotides not matched to a gene: 7. The CDR3 extends over 15 amino acids. Germline values: CDR1 LNHDA, CDR2 SQIVND (reference sequence). CDR3 sequence: CASSMMGEGHNEQFF. The CDR3 DNA sequence: TGTGCCAGTAGTATGATGGGGGAGGGCCACAATGAGCAGTTCTTC.

The CDR3 reads CASRWGGDASRRTNQEKLFF. The CDR3 DNA follows: TGTGCCAGCCGTTGGGGCGGGGACGCCTCTCGACGAACTAACCAAGAAAAACTGTTTTTT. The V and J genes are TRBV9 and TRBJ1-4; possible D gene TRBD1, 5 bases. The CDR3 sequence is 20 residues long. Germline V gives CDR1 SGDLS, CDR2 YYNGEE. With 7 bases removed from V and 8 bases from J, the gap between germline ends came to 36 bases.

The rearrangement uses TRBV7-9 and TRBJ1-5, with D maybe TRBD1 (6 bases). CDR3 size: 17 residues. Germline V gene lookup returns CDR1 SEHNR and CDR2 FQNEAQ (reference sequence). The V end was cut by 3 bases, the J end by 3 bases, with 18 bases between. The CDR3 region has the DNA TGTGCCAGCAGCTTCGACTTACAGGGAGCGCCCAATCAGCCCCAGCATTTT. Its protein product is CASSFDLQGAPNQPQHF.

The chain couples TRBV6-5 to TRBJ2-5; no clear D gene. The CDR3 covers 15 residues. V was pared by 0 bases and J by 4 bases, with 12 bases between. Germline assignment: CDR1 MNHEY and CDR2 SVGAGI. CDR3 sequence (DNA): TGTGCCAGCAGTTACTCGACTTTTCGAGGAGAGACCCAGTACTTC. Protein product: CASSYSTFRGETQYF.

The chain employs TRBV6-6 and TRBJ2-3, with 9 bases lining up with TRBD2. V trimming: 6 bases; J trimming: 2 bases; junction bases outside the gene matches: 9. CDR1 is MNHNY, CDR2 SVGAGI, per germline (reference sequence). The CDR3 has 16 amino acids. CDR3: CASSRGSGGTTDTQYF. The DNA for the CDR3 is TGTGCCAGCAGCCGGGGGAGCGGGGGGACCACAGATACGCAGTATTTT.

V is TRBV5-4 and J is TRBJ2-2; TRBD1 agrees at 9 bases. Trimming cost V 2 bases and J 5 bases; bases outside gene matches: 7. CDR3 length: 16 residues. Looked up from germline, CDR1 is SGHNT and CDR2 is YYREEE (reference sequence). The CDR3 sequence: CASSFPMGQGTGELFF. DNA for the CDR3: TGTGCCAGCAGCTTTCCGATGGGACAGGGAACCGGGGAGCTGTTTTTT.

The V gene is TRBV7-9, the J gene TRBJ2-1; 7 nucleotides align to TRBD2. V lost 3 bases, J lost 7 bases, and 6 bases stayed unmatched. Germline-derived CDR1 and CDR2 are SEHNR and FQNEAQ (reference sequence). The CDR3 is made up of 14 amino acids. The CDR3 reads CASSFPSGNNEQFF. The CDR3 DNA sequence: TGTGCCAGCAGCTTTCCTAGCGGTAATAATGAGCAGTTCTTC.

The chain employs TRBV4-3 and TRBJ1-2; TRBD1 agrees at 7 bases. V shed 4 bases, J shed 3 bases, and the junction held 8 bases outside the gene matches. CDR3 length equals 15 residues. Per germline, CDR1 LGHNA and CDR2 YSLEER. Here the CDR3 reads CASSRGAQGDYGYTF. The DNA for the CDR3 is TGCGCCAGCAGCCGCGGGGCGCAGGGGGACTATGGCTACACCTTC.